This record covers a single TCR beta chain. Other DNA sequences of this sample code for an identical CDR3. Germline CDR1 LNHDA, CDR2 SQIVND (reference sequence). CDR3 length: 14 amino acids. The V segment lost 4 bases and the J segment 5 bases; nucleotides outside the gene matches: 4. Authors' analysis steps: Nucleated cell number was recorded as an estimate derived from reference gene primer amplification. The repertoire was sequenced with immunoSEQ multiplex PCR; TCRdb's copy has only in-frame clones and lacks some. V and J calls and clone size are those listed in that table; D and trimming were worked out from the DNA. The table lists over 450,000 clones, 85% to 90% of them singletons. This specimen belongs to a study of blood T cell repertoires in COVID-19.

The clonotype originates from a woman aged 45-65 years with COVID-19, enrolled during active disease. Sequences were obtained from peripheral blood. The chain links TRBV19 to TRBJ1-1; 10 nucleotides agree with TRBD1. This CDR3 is CASSKGQGGTEAFF. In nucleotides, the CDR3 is TGTGCCAGTAGTAAAGGACAGGGGGGGACTGAAGCTTTCTTT.